Listed here is a single T cell receptor (beta chain). This clone was counted a single time. Its cognate antigen has yet to be identified. The record has no base qualities; no much larger clone is one base away. The sample comes from a study of OX40 agonist ivuxolimab in advanced cancers. Context from the whole study: Ivuxolimab, which targeted the costimulatory receptor OX40 (CD134), was an agonistic, fully human IgG2 monoclonal antibody. Partial responses occurred in three dose-escalation patients, of whom one had hepatocellular carcinoma and two had cutaneous melanoma. Peripheral TCRbeta sequencing was intended to test whether TCR sequence diversity was altered and clonal T-cell expansion was caused by ivuxolimab. Of the approximately 50 dose-escalation patients, hepatocellular carcinoma was present in roughly 19, melanoma in approximately 15, renal cell carcinoma in 9 and head and neck cancer in 9. Patients were allowed to have had prior anti-PD-1, anti-PD-L1 or anti-CTLA-4 therapy, and roughly 40% of the dose-escalation patients had previously received checkpoint inhibitors. The dose-escalation cohort was about 86% male with a mean age of about 58 years, ranging from 23 to 79. The paper describes the monotherapy dose-escalation part (N of about 50 patients) of the phase I trial of ivuxolimab. Intravenous ivuxolimab was administered to patients every 2 weeks at six dose levels: 0.01, 0.1, 0.3, 1.5, 3 and 10 mg/kg.

The trial excluded patients who had a history of autoimmune disease or were on systemic immunosuppression. Peripheral blood for TCR sequencing was collected from all dose cohorts at baseline, on cycle 4 day 1, and on cycle 7 day 1. Samples came from an open-label, multicenter, first-in-human phase I dose-escalation trial of ivuxolimab. Adults with locally advanced or metastatic melanoma, renal cell carcinoma, hepatocellular carcinoma or head and neck squamous cell carcinoma were enrolled in the trial. CD4+ and CD8+ T cells were sorted separately from peripheral blood before TCR sequencing. Points the paper makes about the study in general: After ivuxolimab, CD8+ T cells had more expanded clones than CD4+ T cells on average. Low levels of normalized T-cell clonal expansion were also seen in some nonresponding patients. In partial responders in the 0.1-3.0 mg/kg groups, normalized peripheral clonal expansion was found to be among the lowest, especially among CD8+ T cells. Which antigens the clonally expanded peripheral T cells were specific for was not determined. At doses of 0.1 to 3.0 mg/kg, clonal expansion of both CD4+ and CD8+ T cells in blood was seen between baseline and week 6.

To sequence the TCRbeta CDR3 region, genomic DNA was isolated from the sorted cells. The immunoSEQ Assay was used for sequencing of TCRbeta CDR3 regions. Sourced from immuneACCESS, this table was stored by TCRdb with only in-frame sequences that have V and J called. A share of the clones is absent; for the studies checked, an unresolved V gene accounts for under half, and the remainder has no known explanation. Recorded for this sample are 65,000 to 75,000 clones; around 90% of them occurred a single time. Roughly 1% of the sample lies in the top ten. The germline V gene encodes CDR1 MGHRA and CDR2 YSYEKL. Including the terminal cysteine and phenylalanine, the CDR3 comprises 16 residues. Here the CDR3 DNA is all that survives: 48 bases in frame from base 1. V and J lose 5 bases and 3 bases, and a span of 16 bases separates them.

This specimen was CD4+ or CD8+ T cells sorted from blood, taken in a trial of the OX40 agonist ivuxolimab. The receptor's source is an adult with an advanced solid tumor such as melanoma, head and neck, liver or kidney cancer. This chain is built from TRBV4-1 and TRBJ2-2; the D gene could be TRBD1 or TRBD2, each one agreeing over 5 bases. The nucleotide sequence reads TGCGCCAGCAGCAAATACAAGGGACGGGACACCGGGGAGCTGTTTTTT. It is translated as CASSKYKGRDTGELFF.